This is a list of T cell receptor beta chains from one sample in a study of shared clonotypes between healthy human individuals. Generated by immunoSEQ multiplex PCR, the TCRdb table keeps only in-frame clones and is missing some. Of a few million clones in the sample, approximately 90% are singletons; the top ten hold about 0.41%. The sample was naive CD4+ T cells from PBMCs. The receptors were gathered from a man younger than 30 in good health. Some clones in this sample may be carry-over from other donors' samples. Each CDR3 is given with its conserved first and last residue. The size entry is marked missing in some rows and otherwise reads once, few, many or a size class.

cdr3_aa | v_call | clone_size | j_call
CASSSTGPNQPQHF | TRBV28 | NA | TRBJ1-5
CASSEALAGGYTGELFF | TRBV6-1 | NA | TRBJ2-2
CSARGPAAQYF | TRBV20-1 | NA | TRBJ2-5
CASSPPPWLAGFEQFF | TRBV4-1 | NA | TRBJ2-1
CATSTGTGGEAFF | TRBV15 | NA | TRBJ1-1
CASSSAGGSGETQYF | TRBV7-2 | NA | TRBJ2-5
CASSFDLEPQHF | TRBV28 | NA | TRBJ1-5
CASGQSGKSYNEQFF | TRBV6-1 | NA | TRBJ2-1
CASSLDRFDSGNTIYF | TRBV7-2 | NA | TRBJ1-3
CASSLQGIPLIRTEAFF | TRBV5-1 | NA | TRBJ1-1
CASTGDRRDLGLFF | TRBV19 | NA | TRBJ2-2
CASSTGHVDGELFF | TRBV6-1 | NA | TRBJ2-2
CASSHGQSTDTQYF | TRBV11-1 | NA | TRBJ2-3
CAISPGQPHEQYF | TRBV10-3 | NA | TRBJ2-7
CASSFGQGRTDTQYF | TRBV27 | NA | TRBJ2-3
CASSPGGQDRGELFF | TRBV18 | NA | TRBJ2-2
CASTDRGGNEQFF | TRBV6-5 | NA | TRBJ2-1
CASSLGEQTQYF | TRBV7-2 | once | TRBJ2-5
CASSGDNEKLFF | TRBV5-6 | NA | TRBJ1-4
CASSLVGGSHEQFF | TRBV5-6 | NA | TRBJ2-1
CASSLRDGAAEAFF | TRBV5-1 | NA | TRBJ1-1
CSATGFGGYTF | TRBV20-1 | NA | TRBJ1-2
CASSSNGYTF | TRBV28 | few | TRBJ1-2
CASSLGWRGSNEQFF | TRBV5-1 | NA | TRBJ2-1
CASTGLQSGANVLTF | TRBV19 | NA | TRBJ2-6
CASSQLVFHTQYF | TRBV16 | NA | TRBJ2-3
CASSVAGRGSYNEQFF | TRBV9 | NA | TRBJ2-1
CASSLARGVGTEAFF | TRBV5-1 | NA | TRBJ1-1
CAWTRESNEQYF | TRBV30 | once | TRBJ2-7
CASSLTGQGTGELFF | TRBV18 | NA | TRBJ2-2
CASGRQGPNYGYTF | TRBV2 | NA | TRBJ1-2
CASSPGDREMWETQYF | TRBV28 | once | TRBJ2-5
CASIDRGRTSYEQYF | TRBV28 | NA | NA
CASSEAYEQYF | TRBV28 | NA | TRBJ2-7
CASSDKDISLLGQYF | TRBV6-1 | NA | TRBJ2-7
CASSSGGTLRSTEAFF | TRBV27 | NA | TRBJ1-1
CSGRQGNKNIQYF | TRBV29-1 | NA | TRBJ2-4